The sequence of this T cell receptor beta chain was determined in a study of OX40 agonist ivuxolimab in advanced cancers. Study context: Mean age 60 years, range about 23 to 80; just over 80% male.

After removal of 6 bases from V and 2 bases from J, the junction contained 8 bases not matched to a gene. Germline V gene sequence: CDR1 SGHVS, CDR2 FNYEAQ. The CDR3 has 16 residues. There are a few counts of this clone. Antigen unknown. Study outcomes and limitations: CD4+ T cells averaged fewer expanded clones than CD8+ T cells. No determination was made of the antigen specificity of the expanded peripheral T cells.

Only in-frame clones appear in the TCRdb table, and some are missing; sequencing was by immunoSEQ multiplex PCR. The table lists some 79,000 clones, more than 85% of them singletons, with over 0.35% in the top ten. V usage is TRBV7-6 and J usage is TRBJ2-4; TRBD1 matches 9 bases. This TCR derives from an adult with an advanced solid tumor such as melanoma, head and neck, liver or kidney cancer. The material was CD4+ or CD8+ T cells sorted from blood, obtained in a trial of the OX40 agonist ivuxolimab. DNA for the CDR3: TGTGCCAGCAGTACAGGACAGGGGTTCACCAAAAACATTCAGTACTTC. It encodes CASSTGQGFTKNIQYF.